Given below is one T cell receptor beta chain in context. Its target is unknown. Autoimmune disease history or systemic immunosuppression excluded patients. The data were obtained in a study of OX40 agonist ivuxolimab in advanced cancers. Study background: Partial responses occurred in three patients (one hepatocellular carcinoma, two cutaneous melanoma). Study-wide findings and caveats: Both blood CD4+ and CD8+ T cells showed clonal growth by week 6 at 0.1 to 3.0 mg/kg. More expanded clones were seen, on average, in CD8+ T cells than in CD4+.

Profiling relied on immunoSEQ multiplex PCR, and the TCRdb table lists in-frame clones only, not all of them. This table has about 54,000 clones, about 83% appearing once. The receptor was derived from an adult with an advanced solid tumor such as melanoma, head and neck, liver or kidney cancer. The sample here was CD4+ or CD8+ T cells sorted from blood, taken in a trial of the OX40 agonist ivuxolimab.

The CDR3 nucleotides read TGTGCCAGCAGTTACTATGACTCCGAGACCCAGTACTTC. It specifies CASSYYDSETQYF. V is TRBV28 and J is TRBJ2-5; D not certain. Germline CDR1 MDHEN, CDR2 SYDVKM. The CDR3 sequence is 13 residues long. Trimming left V 4 bases short and J 5 bases short, with 11 bases between.